This entry lists 2 T cell receptor beta chains sequenced from one sample in a study of T cells in narcolepsy. Profiled with immunoSEQ multiplex PCR; TCRdb holds only in-frame clones, not every one. The data show some 24,000 clones, 85% seen once. Sequencing was done on a sample of CD45RA- memory CD4+ T cells from PBMCs. Source of these receptors: a human donor with narcolepsy.

The genes are TRBV7-6 and TRBJ2-3; D is unresolved. CDR1 is SGHVS and CDR2 is FNYEAQ in the germline V gene. This CDR3 region has 15 residues. Deletions cut 1 base from V and 0 bases from J, with 8 bases between. CDR3 region: CASSLGLPSTDTQYF. CDR3 bases: TGTGCCAGCAGCTTAGGTCTCCCGAGCACAGATACGCAGTATTTT. Variable domain in full (rest from reference TRBV7-6 and TRBJ2-3): GAGVSQSPRYKVTKRGQDVALRCDPISGHVSLYWYRQALGQGPEFLTYFNYEAQQDKSGLPNDRFSAERPEGSISTLTIQRTEQRDSAMYRCASSLGLPSTDTQYFGPGTRLTVL.

The chain is built from TRBV6-5 and TRBJ2-7; 11 bases align to TRBD2. Germline V gene sequence: CDR1 MNHEY, CDR2 SVGAGI. The CDR3 contains 14 residues. The trim removed 6 bases at V and 3 bases at J, leaving 4 bases unmatched. This CDR3 is CASSTGTSGYEQYF. CDR3 DNA sequence: TGTGCCAGCAGCACCGGGACTAGCGGCTACGAGCAGTACTTC.